Following are 21 T cell receptor beta chains from one sample sequenced in a study of blood T cell repertoires in COVID-19 (TCRdb year 2020). The protocol used for the library was the immunoSEQ multiplex PCR assay. In its TCRdb copy, this immuneACCESS table keeps in-frame sequences only and misses some clones. Where compared with another copy, unresolved V genes explain less than half of these, and the others have no known cause. The sample records some 200,000 clones, 88% of which are singletons. The top ten constitute around 5.8% of the sample. Sequenced input: peripheral blood. The source of these receptors is a man between 35 and 55 years old with active or convalescent COVID-19.

The rearrangement links TRBV6-1 to TRBJ2-3; perhaps TRBD2 as D (5 bases). CDR1 is MNHNS, CDR2 SASEGT, per germline. Deletions cut 1 base from V and 4 bases from J, with 12 bases between. CDR3 size: 15 residues. The CDR3 DNA reads TGTGCCAGCAGTGAAGATGGGGTGGGAGCAGATACGCAGTATTTT. Its translation: CASSEDGVGADTQYF.

This chain uses TRBV30 with TRBJ2-7, with 7 bases aligning to TRBD2. There are 15 residues in the CDR3. The V gene's germline CDR1 is GTSNPN and CDR2 SVGIG (reference sequence). Trimming took 1 base from V and 6 from J; bases not matched to a gene: 12. CDR3 bases: TGTGCCTGGAGTGATTGGCGGGAGAGGTCCCCCGAGCAGTACTTC. Translated, it gives CAWSDWRERSPEQYF. Full variable domain (remainder filled in from reference TRBV30 and TRBJ2-7): SQTIHQWPATLVQPVGSPLSLECTVEGTSNPNLYWYRQAAGRGLQLLFYSVGIGQISSEVPQNLSASRPQDRQFILSSKKLLLSDSGFYLCAWSDWRERSPEQYFGPGTRLTVT.

This rearrangement joins TRBV5-6 to TRBJ2-2, with 9 bases fitting TRBD2. CDR1 SGHDT and CDR2 YYEEEE come from the germline V gene. V lost 3 bases and J lost 1; bases outside the gene matches: 7. The CDR3 totals 17 residues. In DNA form, the CDR3 reads TGTGCCAGCAGCTCCCCGGGACTAGCTGTGAACACCGGGGAGCTGTTTTTT. Encoded protein: CASSSPGLAVNTGELFF.

The chain combines TRBV19 with TRBJ1-2; the match to TRBD1 covers 7 bases. Germline V gene lookup returns CDR1 LNHDA and CDR2 SQIVND (reference sequence). The CDR3 has 13 residues. Trimming at V came to 7 bases and at J to 6 bases, leaving 8 bases not matched to a gene. CDR3 sequence reads: CASTEGGFDGYTF. CDR3 nucleotide sequence: TGTGCCAGTACCGAAGGGGGCTTCGATGGCTACACCTTC.

The V call is TRBV28, the J call TRBJ1-5; D ambiguous. Per germline, CDR1 MDHEN and CDR2 SYDVKM. Trimming took 7 bases from V and 2 from J, leaving 18 bases between them. The CDR3 consists of 16 residues. The CDR3: CASNIPGFGGNQPQHF. The CDR3 region has the DNA TGTGCCAGCAATATACCCGGGTTTGGTGGCAATCAGCCCCAGCATTTT.

The chain carries TRBV19 and TRBJ1-1; possibly TRBD1 for D (5 bases). The CDR3 totals 15 residues. Germline V lookup: CDR1 LNHDA, CDR2 SQIVND (reference sequence). V gave up 7 bases and J gave up 4 bases, with 19 bases separating them. CDR3 loop: CASMGGSGWITEAFF. In DNA form, the CDR3 reads TGTGCCAGTATGGGGGGAAGCGGTTGGATCACTGAAGCTTTCTTT.

This chain connects TRBV19 to TRBJ2-7, with 8 bases matching TRBD1. The V segment lost 6 bases and the J segment 2 bases; nucleotides outside the gene matches: 3. This CDR3 has 13 residues. CDR1 is LNHDA and CDR2 is SQIVND in the germline V gene (reference sequence). The CDR3 loop is CASSLDRAYEQYF. The CDR3 DNA sequence: TGTGCCAGTAGCTTGGACAGGGCCTACGAGCAGTACTTC.

The CDR3 region has the DNA TGTGCCAGCAATACTCTTCCCTCGGATTCACCCCTCCACTTT. This translates into CASNTLPSDSPLHF. This rearrangement joins TRBV2 to TRBJ1-6; D call uncertain. The CDR3 consists of 14 residues. Germline CDR1 reads SNHLY; CDR2 reads FYNNEI. Trimming stripped 7 bases from V and 8 bases from J, with 15 bases between.

The chain has TRBV21-1 and TRBJ1-6; the DNA was not compared with TRBD1, the D call given in the table. TRBV21-1 is a listed pseudogene. The CDR3 is 14 amino acids. The CDR3 DNA follows: TGTGCCAGCAGCAAAAACAGGGGAGCATCACCCCTCCACTTT. Protein product: CASSKNRGASPLHF.

The chain couples TRBV4-2 to TRBJ1-1; D may be TRBD1 (6 bases). The V end lost 0 bases, the J end lost 10 bases, and 18 bases lay between the germline ends. The CDR3 is 15 amino acids. Germline V gene data show CDR1 as LGHNA and CDR2 as YNFKEQ. CDR3 loop: CASSQEGGALGRAFF. The CDR3 DNA sequence: TGTGCCAGCAGCCAAGAGGGGGGGGCCCTAGGTAGAGCTTTCTTT.

The rearrangement links TRBV15 to TRBJ2-1, with 10 bases lining up with TRBD2. Per germline, CDR1 LNHNV and CDR2 YYDKDF (reference sequence). J gave up 9 bases and V 1 base, and 6 bases lay outside the gene matches. This CDR3 contains 15 residues. Here the CDR3 DNA reads TGTGCCACCAGCAGAGCCCTAGCGGGAGAAGGTGAGCAGTTCTTC. Protein sequence: CATSRALAGEGEQFF.

The genes are TRBV5-1 and TRBJ1-1; 9 bases agree with TRBD1. V trimming: 2 bases; J trimming: 7 bases; junction bases outside the gene matches: 6. This CDR3 comprises 14 residues. Germline CDR1 and CDR2: SGHRS and YFSETQ. CDR3 nucleotide sequence: TGCGCCAGCAGCTTTTGGGGACAGGGCAGTGAAGCTTTCTTT. Its translation: CASSFWGQGSEAFF.

The chain joins TRBV19 to TRBJ2-2, with 12 bases lining up with TRBD2. Germline CDR1 and CDR2: LNHDA and SQIVND (reference sequence). With 9 bases clipped from V and 7 bases from J, the junction kept 15 bases outside the gene matches. The CDR3 length is 17 residues. In DNA, the CDR3 is TGTGCCAGCCGTCTATTACTAGCGGGAGGACGAGGCGGGGAGCTGTTTTTT. As protein: CASRLLLAGGRGGELFF.

The V gene is TRBV5-6, the J gene TRBJ2-2; 9 bases align to TRBD1. The V segment lost 7 bases and the J segment 3 bases; nucleotides outside the gene matches: 10. Germline assignment: CDR1 SGHDT and CDR2 YYEEEE. The CDR3 contains 16 residues. In nucleotides, the CDR3 is TGTGCCAGCCGGGCATTACGACAGGGGGACACCGGGGAGCTGTTTTTT. Translating it yields CASRALRQGDTGELFF.

The chain combines TRBV5-8 with TRBJ2-5, with 7 bases matching TRBD1. Unmatched junction bases numbered 10, after V lost 1 base and J lost 4 bases. The CDR3 is 16 residues long. CDR1 is SGHTS, CDR2 YDEGEE, per germline. The CDR3 nucleotides are TGTGCCAGCAGCTTGAGTTTCTCTAGGACAGGAGAGACCCAGTACTTC. This gives the protein CASSLSFSRTGETQYF.

This clone was picked up a small number of times. The rearrangement joins TRBV28 to TRBJ2-7, with a possible D match to TRBD1 (5 bases). This CDR3 comprises 13 residues. The germline V and J ends were trimmed by 5 bases and 6 bases, with 14 bases remaining between them. Germline CDR1 and CDR2: MDHEN and SYDVKM. The CDR3 reads CASSPQGGGEQYF. For the CDR3, the DNA is TGTGCCAGCAGTCCCCAGGGCGGCGGCGAGCAGTACTTC.

The CDR3 here is CATSRGTGGPYNEQFF. The CDR3 DNA is TGTGCCACCAGCAGAGGTACAGGGGGGCCGTACAATGAGCAGTTCTTC. The gene calls are TRBV15 and TRBJ2-1, with TRBD1 matching 8 bases. J lost 4 bases, V lost 1 base, and 6 bases had no gene match. The CDR3 contains 16 residues. Germline CDR1 LNHNV, CDR2 YYDKDF (reference sequence). The whole variable domain, remainder taken from reference TRBV15 and TRBJ2-1, is DAMVIQNPRYQVTQFGKPVTLSCSQTLNHNVMYWYQQKSSQAPKLLFHYYDKDFNNEADTPDNFQSRRPNTSFCFLDIRSPGLGDTAMYLCATSRGTGGPYNEQFFGPGTRLTVL.

On this clone: The sample contains more than one DNA sequence encoding this CDR3. The genes are TRBV18 and TRBJ2-7; 9 nucleotides match TRBD1. CDR3 length: 14 amino acids. The ends lost 6 bases at V and 1 base at J; junction bases unmatched: 4. The V gene's germline CDR1 is KGHSH and CDR2 LQKENI. The CDR3 region is CASSPGTGSYEQYF. CDR3 DNA sequence: TGTGCCAGCTCCCCCGGGACAGGGTCCTACGAGCAGTACTTC.

This chain joins TRBV7-2 and TRBJ1-3; D uncertain. The germline V gene has CDR1 SGHTA and CDR2 FQGNSA. Trimming cost V 1 base and J 3 bases, with 10 bases left between them. The CDR3 is 15 amino acids. The CDR3 region has the DNA TGTGCCAGCAGCTTAGAACAGCTCTATGGAAACACCATATATTTT. Protein sequence: CASSLEQLYGNTIYF.

The chain combines TRBV11-3 with TRBJ2-5, with TRBD2 matching 11 bases. The CDR3 sequence is 20 residues long. V shed 0 bases and J 0 bases; nucleotides not matched to a gene: 12. Germline V gives CDR1 SGHNT, CDR2 YENEEA. The CDR3 spells CASSLDVGPGGLADQETQYF. In DNA, the CDR3 is TGTGCCAGCAGCTTAGATGTGGGGCCGGGGGGACTAGCGGACCAAGAGACCCAGTACTTC.

V gene TRBV12-5 combines with J gene TRBJ1-5; 11 nucleotides line up with TRBD1. Germline V gives CDR1 LGHNT, CDR2 FRNRAP. V was pared by 5 bases and J by 4 bases, with 4 bases of the junction left unmatched. The CDR3 has 15 residues. The CDR3 spells CASGRGQGGNQPQHF. The CDR3 bases are TGTGCTAGTGGTCGGGGACAGGGGGGAAATCAGCCCCAGCATTTT.